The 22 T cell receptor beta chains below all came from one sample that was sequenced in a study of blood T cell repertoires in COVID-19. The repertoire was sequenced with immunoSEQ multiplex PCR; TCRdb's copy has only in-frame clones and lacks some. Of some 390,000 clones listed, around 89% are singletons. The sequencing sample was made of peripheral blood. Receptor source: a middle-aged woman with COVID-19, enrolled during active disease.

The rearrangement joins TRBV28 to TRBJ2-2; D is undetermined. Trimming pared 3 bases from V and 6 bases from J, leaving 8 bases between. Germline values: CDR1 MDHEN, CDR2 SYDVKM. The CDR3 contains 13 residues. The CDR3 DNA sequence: TGTGCCAGCAGTTTTATAGTCCCCGGGGAGCTGTTTTTT. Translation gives CASSFIVPGELFF.

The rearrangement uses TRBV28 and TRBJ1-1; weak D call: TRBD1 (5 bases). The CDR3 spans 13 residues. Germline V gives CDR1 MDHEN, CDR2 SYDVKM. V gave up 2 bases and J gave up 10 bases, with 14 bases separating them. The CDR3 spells CASSLVGGGVAFF. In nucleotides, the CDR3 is TGTGCCAGCAGTTTAGTTGGGGGGGGTGTAGCTTTCTTT.

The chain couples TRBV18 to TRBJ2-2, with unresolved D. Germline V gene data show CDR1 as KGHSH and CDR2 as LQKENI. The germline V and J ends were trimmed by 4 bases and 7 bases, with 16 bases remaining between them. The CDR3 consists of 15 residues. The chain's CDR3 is CASSLPPHPGGELFF. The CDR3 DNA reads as TGTGCCAGCTCACTCCCACCACATCCGGGCGGGGAGCTGTTTTTT. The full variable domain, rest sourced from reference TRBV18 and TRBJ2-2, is NAGVMQNPRHLVRRRGQEARLRCSPMKGHSHVYWYRQLPEEGLKFMVYLQKENIIDESGMPKERFSAEFPKEGPSILRIQQVVRGDSAAYFCASSLPPHPGGELFFGEGSRLTVL.

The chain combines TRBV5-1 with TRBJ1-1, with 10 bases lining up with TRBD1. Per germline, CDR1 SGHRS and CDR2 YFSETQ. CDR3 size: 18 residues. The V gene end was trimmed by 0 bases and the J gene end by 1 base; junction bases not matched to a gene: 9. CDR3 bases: TGCGCCAGCAGCTTGGAGCCGGGACAGGGGAACGGGAACACTGAAGCTTTCTTT. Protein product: CASSLEPGQGNGNTEAFF.

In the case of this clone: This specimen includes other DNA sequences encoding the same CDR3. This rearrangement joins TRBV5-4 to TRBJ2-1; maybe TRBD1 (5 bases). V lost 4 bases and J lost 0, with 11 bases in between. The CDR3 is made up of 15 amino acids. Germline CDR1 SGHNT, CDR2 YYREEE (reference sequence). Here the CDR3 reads CASSLTGNSYNEQFF. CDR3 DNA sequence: TGTGCCAGCAGCCTCACAGGTAACTCCTACAATGAGCAGTTCTTC.

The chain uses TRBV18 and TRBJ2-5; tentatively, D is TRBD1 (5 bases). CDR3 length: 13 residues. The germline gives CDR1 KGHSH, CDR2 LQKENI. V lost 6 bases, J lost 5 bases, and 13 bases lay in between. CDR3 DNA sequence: TGTGCCAGCTCCGGACAAAAGGGGGAGACCCAGTACTTC. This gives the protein CASSGQKGETQYF.

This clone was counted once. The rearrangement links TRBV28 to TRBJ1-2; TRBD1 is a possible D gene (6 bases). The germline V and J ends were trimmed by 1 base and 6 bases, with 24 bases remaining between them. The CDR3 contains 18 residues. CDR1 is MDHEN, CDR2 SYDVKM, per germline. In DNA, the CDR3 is TGTGCCAGCAGTTTATTAACAGGGCCATTGCAGGGCCGGAATGGCTACACCTTC. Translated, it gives CASSLLTGPLQGRNGYTF.

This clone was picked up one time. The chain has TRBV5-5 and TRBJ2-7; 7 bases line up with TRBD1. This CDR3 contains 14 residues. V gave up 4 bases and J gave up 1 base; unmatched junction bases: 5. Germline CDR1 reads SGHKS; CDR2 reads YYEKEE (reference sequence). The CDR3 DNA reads TGTGCCAGCAGCCCAGGACAGGTGTCCTACGAGCAGTACTTC. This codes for CASSPGQVSYEQYF. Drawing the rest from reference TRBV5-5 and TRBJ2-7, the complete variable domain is DAGVTQSPTHLIKTRGQQVTLRCSPISGHKSVSWYQQVLGQGPQFIFQYYEKEERGRGNFPDRFSARQFPNYSSELNVNALLLGDSALYLCASSPGQVSYEQYFGPGTRLTVT.

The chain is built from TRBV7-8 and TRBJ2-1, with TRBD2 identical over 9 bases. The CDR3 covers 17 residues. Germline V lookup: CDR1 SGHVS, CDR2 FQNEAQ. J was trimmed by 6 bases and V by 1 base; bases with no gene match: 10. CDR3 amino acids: CASSLGGGGGASNEQFF. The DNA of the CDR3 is TGTGCCAGCAGCTTAGGCGGAGGCGGGGGGGCGAGCAATGAGCAGTTCTTC.

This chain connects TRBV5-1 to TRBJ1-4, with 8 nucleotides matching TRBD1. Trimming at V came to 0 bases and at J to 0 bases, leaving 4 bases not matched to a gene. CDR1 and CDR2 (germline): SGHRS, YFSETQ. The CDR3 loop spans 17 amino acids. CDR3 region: CASSLGQGHSTNEKLFF. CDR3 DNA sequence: TGCGCCAGCAGCTTGGGACAGGGGCACTCAACTAATGAAAAACTGTTTTTT.

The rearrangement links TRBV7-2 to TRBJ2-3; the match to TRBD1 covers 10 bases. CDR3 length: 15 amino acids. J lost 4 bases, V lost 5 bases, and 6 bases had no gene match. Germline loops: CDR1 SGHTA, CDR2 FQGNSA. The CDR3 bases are TGTGCCAGCAGCCCAGACAGGGGGCGTGCAGATACGCAGTATTTT. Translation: CASSPDRGRADTQYF.

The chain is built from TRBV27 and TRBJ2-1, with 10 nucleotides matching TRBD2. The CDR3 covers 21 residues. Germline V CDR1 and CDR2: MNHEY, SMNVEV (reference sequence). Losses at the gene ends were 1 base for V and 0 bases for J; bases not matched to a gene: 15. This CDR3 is CASSLYPPGTSEFSSYNEQFF. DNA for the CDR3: TGTGCCAGCAGTTTATATCCCCCGGGGACTAGCGAATTTAGCTCCTACAATGAGCAGTTCTTC.

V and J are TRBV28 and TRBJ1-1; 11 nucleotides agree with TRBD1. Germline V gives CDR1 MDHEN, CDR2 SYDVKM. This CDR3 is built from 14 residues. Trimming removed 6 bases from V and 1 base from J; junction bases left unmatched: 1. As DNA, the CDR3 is TGTGCCAGCAGGGGACAGGGGGGGAACACTGAAGCTTTCTTT. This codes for CASRGQGGNTEAFF. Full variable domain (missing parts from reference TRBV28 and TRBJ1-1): DVKVTQSSRYLVKRTGEKVFLECVQDMDHENMFWYRQDPGLGLRLIYFSYDVKMKEKGDIPEGYSVSREKKERFSLILESASTNQTSMYLCASRGQGGNTEAFFGQGTRLTVV.

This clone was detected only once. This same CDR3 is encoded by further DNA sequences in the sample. DNA of the CDR3: TGTGCCAGCAGCTTAGTGGGGGGGGGCTCCTACAATGAGCAGTTCTTC. The encoded protein is CASSLVGGGSYNEQFF. The V and J genes are TRBV7-2 and TRBJ2-1; 7 bases match TRBD2. With V trimmed by 1 base and J by 0 bases, 3 bases remained unmatched. There are 16 residues in the CDR3. The germline V gene has CDR1 SGHTA and CDR2 FQGNSA. The entire variable domain, with the rest obtained from reference TRBV7-2 and TRBJ2-1, is as follows: GAGVSQSPSNKVTEKGKDVELRCDPISGHTALYWYRQSLGQGLEFLIYFQGNSAPDKSGLPSDRFSAERTGGSVSTLTIQRTQQEDSAVYLCASSLVGGGSYNEQFFGPGTRLTVL.

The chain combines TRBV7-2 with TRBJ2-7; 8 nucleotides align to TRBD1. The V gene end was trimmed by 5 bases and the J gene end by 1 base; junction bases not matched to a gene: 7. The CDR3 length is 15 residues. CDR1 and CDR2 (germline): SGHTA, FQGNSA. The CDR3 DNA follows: TGTGCCAGCAGCCATTGGACAGGGCCATCCTACGAGCAGTACTTC. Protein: CASSHWTGPSYEQYF.

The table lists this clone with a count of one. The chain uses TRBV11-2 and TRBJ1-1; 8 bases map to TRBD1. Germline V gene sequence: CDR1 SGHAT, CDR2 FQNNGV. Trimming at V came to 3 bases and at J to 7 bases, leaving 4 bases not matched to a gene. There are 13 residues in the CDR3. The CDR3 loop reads CASSFIGQGEAFF. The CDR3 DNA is TGTGCCAGCAGCTTTATCGGACAGGGTGAAGCTTTCTTT.

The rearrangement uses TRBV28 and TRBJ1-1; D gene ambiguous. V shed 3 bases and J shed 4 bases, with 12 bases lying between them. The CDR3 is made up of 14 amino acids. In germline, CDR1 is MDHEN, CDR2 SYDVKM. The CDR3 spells CASSLSIASTEAFF. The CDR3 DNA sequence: TGTGCCAGCAGTTTGAGTATTGCGAGCACTGAAGCTTTCTTT.

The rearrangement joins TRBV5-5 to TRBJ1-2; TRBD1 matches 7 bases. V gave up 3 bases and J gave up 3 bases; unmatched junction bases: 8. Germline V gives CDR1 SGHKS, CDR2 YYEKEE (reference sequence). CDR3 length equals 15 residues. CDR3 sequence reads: CASSSSLRGDYGYTF. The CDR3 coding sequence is TGTGCCAGCAGCTCCTCCCTCAGGGGGGACTATGGCTACACCTTC.

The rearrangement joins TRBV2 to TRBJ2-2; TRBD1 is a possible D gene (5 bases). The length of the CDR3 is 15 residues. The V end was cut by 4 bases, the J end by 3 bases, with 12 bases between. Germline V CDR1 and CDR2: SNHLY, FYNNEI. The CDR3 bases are TGTGCCAGCAGTGCGCAGGGCCAGGACACCGGGGAGCTGTTTTTT. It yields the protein CASSAQGQDTGELFF.

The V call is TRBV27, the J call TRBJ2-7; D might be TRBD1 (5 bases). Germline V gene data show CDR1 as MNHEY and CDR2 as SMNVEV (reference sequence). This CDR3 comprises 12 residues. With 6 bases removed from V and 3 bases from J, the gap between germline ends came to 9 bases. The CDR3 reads CASRAGFYEQYF. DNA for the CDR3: TGTGCCAGCAGGGCAGGGTTCTACGAGCAGTACTTC.

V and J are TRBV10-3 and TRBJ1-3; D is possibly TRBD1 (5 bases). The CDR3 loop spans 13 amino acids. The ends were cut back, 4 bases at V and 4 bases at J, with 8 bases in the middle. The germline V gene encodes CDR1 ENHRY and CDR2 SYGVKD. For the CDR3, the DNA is TGTGCCATCAGTGTCGACAGAGGAAACACCATATATTTT. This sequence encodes CAISVDRGNTIYF.

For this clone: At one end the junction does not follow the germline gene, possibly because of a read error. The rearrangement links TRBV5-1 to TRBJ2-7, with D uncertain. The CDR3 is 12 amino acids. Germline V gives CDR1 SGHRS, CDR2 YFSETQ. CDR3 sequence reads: CAGSIQFYEQYF. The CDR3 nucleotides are TGCGCCGGCAGTATCCAGTTTTACGAGCAGTACTTC. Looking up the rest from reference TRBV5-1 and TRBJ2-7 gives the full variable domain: KAGVTQTPRYLIKTRGQQVTLSCSPISGHRSVSWYQQTPGQGLQFLFEYFSETQRNKGNFPGRFSGRQFSNSRSEMNVSTLELGDSALYLCAGSIQFYEQYFGPGTRLTVT.